This T cell receptor (beta chain) derives from a study of OX40 agonist ivuxolimab in advanced cancers. The CDR3 sequence is 15 residues long. The junction had 8 bases not matched to a gene; V was cut back by 9 bases and J by 1 base. Germline V lookup: CDR1 MNHEY, CDR2 SVGAGI. The method was immunoSEQ multiplex PCR; TCRdb's version includes in-frame clones alone and lacks a portion of them. Of more than 60,000 clones in the sample, around 86% were seen once. The sequences come from CD4+ or CD8+ T cells sorted from blood, collected in a trial of the OX40 agonist ivuxolimab. The chain is built from TRBV6-5 and TRBJ2-2; 7 bases match TRBD2. The TCR sequence derives from an adult with an advanced solid tumor such as melanoma, head and neck, liver or kidney cancer. The CDR3 DNA is TGTGCCAGTCACGACCCGGGGGGGAACACCGGGGAGCTGTTTTTT. Translating gives CASHDPGGNTGELFF.